The sequence of this T cell receptor (beta chain) was determined in a study of blood T cell repertoires in COVID-19. Study-level background: Italy, Spain and the United States were the sources of the convalescent and acute COVID-19 samples.

Authors' data handling: Quantification of nucleated cells was approximated via reference gene primer amplification. Clones were read by immunoSEQ multiplex PCR, and TCRdb kept only the in-frame ones, dropping some. That table furnishes V, J and clone size, whereas the DNA furnished D and trimming. The table has some 65,000 clones, 70% to 90% seen once; the top ten hold around a sixth. V lost 6 bases and J lost 4; bases outside the gene matches: 4. The CDR3 is 13 amino acids. Germline V gives CDR1 SGHAT, CDR2 FQDESV (reference sequence). The clonotype comes from a woman of 80 years or more with active COVID-19. The chain carries TRBV11-1 and TRBJ2-3; TRBD1 matches 7 bases. Sample: peripheral blood. CDR3 residues: CASRRDRADTQYF. CDR3 sequence (DNA): TGTGCCAGCAGACGAGACAGGGCAGATACGCAGTATTTT.